This T cell receptor (beta chain) was captured in a study of blood T cell repertoires in COVID-19. On the study more broadly: COVID-19 samples collected from the United States, Italy and Spain covered acute and convalescent phases. The analysed material was cDNA or gDNA that came from T cells, B-cell-depleted T cells, or PBMCs.

V was clipped by 5 bases and J by 5 bases, with 12 bases between them. The CDR3 length is 14 residues. The germline V gene has CDR1 MNHNY and CDR2 SVGAGI (reference sequence). Per the original methods: Reference gene primer amplification in the assay estimated nucleated cell counts. The repertoire was sequenced with immunoSEQ multiplex PCR; TCRdb's copy has only in-frame clones and lacks some. V and J calls and clone size come straight from that table; D and trimming were deduced from the DNA. The top ten hold approximately 2.4% of the sample, which has around 400,000 clones, 87% seen once. This receptor was obtained from a woman in her sixties or seventies with COVID-19, enrolled during active disease. The V gene is TRBV6-6, the J gene TRBJ1-4, with D tentatively TRBD1 (5 bases). The specimen was peripheral blood. In DNA form, the CDR3 reads TGTGCCAGCAGTCCACCAGGGAGGAATGAAAAACTGTTTTTT. Protein sequence: CASSPPGRNEKLFF.